One T cell receptor beta chain is described in this entry. The antigen is not known. CDR3 size: 13 residues. The V and J ends lost 1 base and 12 bases respectively, with 15 bases between them. CDR1 is GTSNPN and CDR2 is SVGIG in the germline V gene (reference sequence). This specimen comes from a study of PD-1 blockade in classical Hodgkin lymphoma. The data were produced by immunoSEQ multiplex PCR, yet TCRdb's version contains in-frame clones alone and is incomplete. The sample carries around 99,000 clones, roughly 76% recorded once. Whole-study findings and limits: It was CD4+ TCR diversity, not CD8+, that rose significantly by C4D1. Repertoire difference causes, possibly disease activity or prior therapy, remain undefined. According to reports, newly diagnosed patients had lower baseline TCR diversity than healthy donors, and relapsed/refractory patients had lower baseline TCR diversity still.

After autologous stem cell transplantation all patients relapsed, and prior brentuximab vedotin exposure differed between cohorts. The sequence was obtained from a human donor with classical Hodgkin lymphoma. V and J are TRBV30 and TRBJ1-4, with a tentative D call TRBD1 (6 bases). The sample here was peripheral blood mononuclear cells (PBMCs), taken before the second cycle of nivolumab. The CDR3 bases are TGTGCCTGGAGTGAAGGACAGCAAGGGGAACTGTTTTTT. Translating gives CAWSEGQQGELFF.